A selection of T cell receptor beta chains follows, all from one sample in a study of T cells expressing NK-cell markers. TCRdb re-called the 5' RACE reads; every CDR3 protein appears as one record, without DNA. The sample totals about 430,000 distinct CDR3 sequences. Sequencing used blood T cells: a sorted CD56 or NKG2C T cell subset, CD4+ or CD8+ T cells, or bulk PBMC T cells (not recorded which). The receptors originated from a woman between 50 and 59 years old in good health. The CDR3 runs from the conserved cysteine through the conserved F or W.

j_gene | v_gene | CDR3aa
TRBJ1-1 | TRBV4-1 | CASSQEIRGTSGFF
TRBJ1-2 | TRBV27 | CASSFRGASGYTF
TRBJ2-2 | TRBV28 | CASSLPGPRTGELFF
TRBJ2-3 | TRBV12-3/TRBV12-4 | CASSLNSGGGTDTQYF
TRBJ1-2 | TRBV3-1 | CASSRRGGGYGYTF
TRBJ1-1 | TRBV2 | CASSVLLPNTEAFF
TRBJ2-2 | TRBV27 | CASSLLAAATGELFF
TRBJ1-3 | TRBV10-3 | CAIRETGTGNTIYF
TRBJ2-2 | TRBV12-3/TRBV12-4 | CASSSSGRVSGELFF
TRBJ2-5 | TRBV2 | CASSEALGGETQYF
TRBJ2-3 | TRBV30 | CAWSSAPSTDTQYF
TRBJ2-6 | TRBV24-1 | CATSDGTGANVLTF
TRBJ2-1 | TRBV12-3/TRBV12-4 | CASSSQGTWVRGYEQFF
TRBJ2-7 | TRBV12-3/TRBV12-4 | CASRGLTYEQYF